This TCR beta chain was sequenced in a study of beta chain features in type 1 diabetes. The isolated RNA, all of it, was reverse transcribed, so expressed TCRB transcripts were what got sequenced. The data were produced by immunoSEQ multiplex PCR, yet TCRdb's version contains in-frame clones alone and is incomplete. The profile covers around 160,000 clones, with 40% to 55% appearing a single time and around 0.42% taken by the ten largest. Every participating donor gave one draw, a heparinised blood sample averaging about 120 mL. The germline V gene encodes CDR1 SQVTM and CDR2 ANQGSEA. The ends were cut back, 6 bases at V and 12 bases at J, with 20 bases in the middle. The CDR3 covers 12 residues.

The sample was Tregs from blood. The source of this sequence is a man aged 18 to 29 in good health. The chain is built from TRBV29-1 and TRBJ1-1; D might be TRBD1 (5 bases). CDR3 sequence: CSVEKEGLRSFF. The CDR3 DNA is TGCAGCGTAGAAAAGGAGGGGCTCCGGTCTTTCTTT.